This paragraph covers one T cell receptor beta chain sequence. These data belong to a study of control samples from healthy donors and cancer patients. Clones were read by immunoSEQ multiplex PCR, and TCRdb kept only the in-frame ones, dropping some. This table has 100,000 to 110,000 clones, over 75% appearing once. Germline V lookup: CDR1 SGHRS, CDR2 YFSETQ. Trimming cost V 1 base and J 4 bases, with 4 bases left between them. The CDR3 totals 12 residues. The receptor was derived from a woman aged 45-59 years in good health. The sequenced sample was blood. The chain uses TRBV5-1 and TRBJ2-3, with unresolved D. CDR3 sequence reads: CASSLRSDTQYF. The CDR3 coding sequence is TGCGCCAGCAGCTTGAGGTCAGATACGCAGTATTTT.